This passage covers 15 T cell receptor beta chains from one sample sequenced in a study of T cells in Graves' hyperthyroidism and ophthalmopathy. RNA transcripts gave rise to amplified TCR beta CDR3 regions. HTBI primers were the set used in a first-round RT-PCR of the TCR CDR3. Each CDR3 protein gets one entry after TCRdb re-called the multiplex PCR reads with MiXCR. The data show a few hundred thousand distinct CDR3 sequences, approximately 23% seen once. The sample taken for sequencing was blood. The receptor source for this set is a woman aged 70-85 years with Graves' ophthalmopathy.

This clonotype was seen a handful of times. The CDR3: CASSRPEGEGPTNEKLFF. The CDR3 coding sequence is TGTGCCAGCAGCCGACCCGAGGGGGAGGGCCCGACTAATGAAAAACTGTTTTTT. This sequence joins TRBV7-3 and TRBJ1-4; possible D gene TRBD1, 6 bases. Germline V gives CDR1 SGHTA, CDR2 FQGTGA. Trimming stripped 5 bases from V and 2 bases from J, with 21 bases between. This CDR3 is built from 18 residues.

This clonotype was recorded at least ten times. The chain has TRBV7-2 and TRBJ2-3; 16 bases match TRBD2. CDR1 is SGHTA, CDR2 FQGNSA, per germline. Unmatched junction bases numbered 8, after V lost 3 bases and J lost 5 bases. The CDR3 runs to 18 residues. CDR3 region: CASSFSGTSGRVGDTQYF. The CDR3 DNA follows: TGTGCCAGCAGCTTCTCCGGGACTAGCGGGAGGGTAGGAGATACGCAGTATTTT.

This clonotype was seen repeatedly, ten times or more. The V gene is TRBV27, the J gene TRBJ2-7; 7 nucleotides agree with TRBD2. The CDR3 extends over 14 amino acids. The J segment lost 1 base and the V segment lost 2 bases, leaving 2 bases of the junction unmatched. Germline CDR1 is MNHEY and CDR2 is SMNVEV (reference sequence). Here the CDR3 reads CASSLAGASYEQYF. CDR3 sequence (DNA): TGTGCCAGCAGTTTAGCGGGAGCGTCCTACGAGCAGTACTTC.

This clonotype has a handful of counts. The chain carries TRBV10-3 and TRBJ1-1; TRBD1 agrees at 11 bases. CDR3 length: 13 amino acids. J was trimmed by 10 bases and V by 4 bases; bases with no gene match: 5. The germline gives CDR1 ENHRY, CDR2 SYGVKD. The CDR3 loop is CAISVGQGEGAFF. CDR3 coding DNA: TGTGCCATCAGTGTGGGACAGGGGGAGGGAGCTTTCTTT.

This clonotype was counted at least ten times. This chain's CDR3 is CASSLSQGDGYTF. CDR3 DNA sequence: TGTGCCAGCAGCTTATCACAGGGCGATGGCTACACCTTC. The V gene is TRBV7-9, the J gene TRBJ1-2; perhaps TRBD1 as D (6 bases). This CDR3 has 13 amino acids. V shed 2 bases and J shed 6 bases, with 10 bases lying between them. CDR1 and CDR2 from the germline V gene are SEHNR and FQNEAQ (reference sequence).

This clonotype was seen more than once but under ten times. This rearrangement joins TRBV18 to TRBJ1-2, with 7 bases fitting TRBD1. The ends lost 5 bases at V and 3 bases at J; junction bases unmatched: 3. CDR1 is KGHSH and CDR2 is LQKENI in the germline V gene. This CDR3 contains 13 residues. DNA of the CDR3: TGTGCCAGCTCAAAGGGGACAGACTATGGCTACACCTTC. Translating it yields CASSKGTDYGYTF.

This clonotype has more than one count but fewer than ten. The rearrangement joins TRBV2 to TRBJ2-1; D call uncertain. V shed 4 bases and J shed 6 bases, with 7 bases lying between them. The CDR3 covers 12 residues. CDR1 and CDR2 (germline): SNHLY, FYNNEI. CDR3 in amino acids: CASSVASNEQFF. CDR3 DNA sequence: TGTGCCAGCAGTGTAGCCTCCAATGAGCAGTTCTTC. Together with reference TRBV2 and TRBJ2-1, the CDR3 gives the full variable domain: EPEVTQTPSHQVTQMGQEVILRCVPISNHLYFYWYRQILGQKVEFLVSFYNNEISEKSEIFDDQFSVERPDGSNFTLKIRSTKLEDSAMYFCASSVASNEQFFGPGTRLTVL.

This clonotype was observed a handful of times. V and J are TRBV3-1 and TRBJ2-2, with 8 nucleotides matching TRBD1. V lost 6 bases and J lost 5; bases outside the gene matches: 5. In germline, CDR1 is LGHDT, CDR2 YNNKEL (reference sequence). The length of the CDR3 is 14 residues. CDR3 nucleotides: TGTGCCAGCAGTACAACAGGGGGTACCGGGGAGCTGTTTTTT. It translates to CASSTTGGTGELFF.

This clonotype appeared many times. V is TRBV2 and J is TRBJ1-1; the match to TRBD1 covers 7 bases. V gave up 6 bases and J gave up 6 bases; unmatched junction bases: 7. The CDR3 length is 13 residues. Germline CDR1 is SNHLY and CDR2 is FYNNEI. The CDR3 is CASRQQGRAEAFF. The DNA of the CDR3 is TGTGCCAGCAGGCAACAGGGGAGGGCTGAAGCTTTCTTT.

The rearrangement uses TRBV19 and TRBJ2-5; TRBD2 matches at 7 bases. The CDR3 is made up of 16 amino acids. Germline-derived CDR1 and CDR2 are LNHDA and SQIVND (reference sequence). The trim removed 3 bases at V and 8 bases at J, leaving 15 bases unmatched. The DNA for the CDR3 is TGTGCCAGTAGTATTTGGCGGAGCGGGACGGTTCGCACCCAGTACTTC. Its translation: CASSIWRSGTVRTQYF.

This clonotype was recorded a few times. J is TRBJ1-1 and V is TRBV7-8, with a weak D call TRBD1 (5 bases). This CDR3 has 16 residues. CDR1 is SGHVS and CDR2 is FQNEAQ in the germline V gene. V was trimmed by 6 bases and J by 1 base, leaving 18 bases between them. In nucleotides, the CDR3 is TGTGCCAGCAGACTAATGGGACGCATAACGAACACTGAAGCTTTCTTT. Translating it yields CASRLMGRITNTEAFF.

This chain connects TRBV20-1 to TRBJ1-1, with TRBD1 matching over 9 bases. The V segment lost 2 bases and the J segment 6 bases; nucleotides outside the gene matches: 16. CDR1 and CDR2 (germline): DFQATT, SNEGSKA (reference sequence). This CDR3 region has 17 residues. The CDR3 DNA sequence: TGCAGTGCTAGAAATACCGGGAAACAGGGGGCGACCCCTGAAGCTTTCTTT. Encoded protein: CSARNTGKQGATPEAFF.

A few counts support this clonotype. The genes are TRBV30 and TRBJ1-6; no firm D call. The CDR3 extends over 12 amino acids. Between the trimmed V and J ends, which lost 2 bases and 13 bases, there was a span of 12 bases. Per germline, CDR1 GTSNPN and CDR2 SVGIG (reference sequence). CDR3: CAWSWTATPLHF. The CDR3 DNA sequence: TGTGCCTGGAGTTGGACGGCGACTCCCCTCCACTTT.

V is TRBV6-5 and J is TRBJ1-2; tentative D call: TRBD1 (6 bases). Germline V lookup: CDR1 MNHEY, CDR2 SVGAGI. This CDR3 has 14 amino acids. V lost 0 bases and J 5 bases, leaving 10 bases between the germline ends. CDR3 amino acids: CASSYSVQGYGYTF. The CDR3 bases are TGTGCCAGCAGTTACTCGGTCCAGGGGTATGGCTACACCTTC.

A note on this clonotype: Germline is not matched at one junction end, which may reflect a read error. The chain has TRBV28 and TRBJ1-5; D unresolved. This CDR3 is built from 14 residues. Germline V lookup: CDR1 MDHEN, CDR2 SYDVKM. The CDR3 region is CASRKEESNQPQHF. The CDR3 bases are TGTGCGAGCAGGAAGGAAGAGAGCAATCAGCCCCAGCATTTT. Full variable domain (outside the CDR3, taken from reference TRBV28 and TRBJ1-5): DVKVTQSSRYLVKRTGEKVFLECVQDMDHENMFWYRQDPGLGLRLIYFSYDVKMKEKGDIPEGYSVSREKKERFSLILESASTNQTSMYLCASRKEESNQPQHFGDGTRLSIL.